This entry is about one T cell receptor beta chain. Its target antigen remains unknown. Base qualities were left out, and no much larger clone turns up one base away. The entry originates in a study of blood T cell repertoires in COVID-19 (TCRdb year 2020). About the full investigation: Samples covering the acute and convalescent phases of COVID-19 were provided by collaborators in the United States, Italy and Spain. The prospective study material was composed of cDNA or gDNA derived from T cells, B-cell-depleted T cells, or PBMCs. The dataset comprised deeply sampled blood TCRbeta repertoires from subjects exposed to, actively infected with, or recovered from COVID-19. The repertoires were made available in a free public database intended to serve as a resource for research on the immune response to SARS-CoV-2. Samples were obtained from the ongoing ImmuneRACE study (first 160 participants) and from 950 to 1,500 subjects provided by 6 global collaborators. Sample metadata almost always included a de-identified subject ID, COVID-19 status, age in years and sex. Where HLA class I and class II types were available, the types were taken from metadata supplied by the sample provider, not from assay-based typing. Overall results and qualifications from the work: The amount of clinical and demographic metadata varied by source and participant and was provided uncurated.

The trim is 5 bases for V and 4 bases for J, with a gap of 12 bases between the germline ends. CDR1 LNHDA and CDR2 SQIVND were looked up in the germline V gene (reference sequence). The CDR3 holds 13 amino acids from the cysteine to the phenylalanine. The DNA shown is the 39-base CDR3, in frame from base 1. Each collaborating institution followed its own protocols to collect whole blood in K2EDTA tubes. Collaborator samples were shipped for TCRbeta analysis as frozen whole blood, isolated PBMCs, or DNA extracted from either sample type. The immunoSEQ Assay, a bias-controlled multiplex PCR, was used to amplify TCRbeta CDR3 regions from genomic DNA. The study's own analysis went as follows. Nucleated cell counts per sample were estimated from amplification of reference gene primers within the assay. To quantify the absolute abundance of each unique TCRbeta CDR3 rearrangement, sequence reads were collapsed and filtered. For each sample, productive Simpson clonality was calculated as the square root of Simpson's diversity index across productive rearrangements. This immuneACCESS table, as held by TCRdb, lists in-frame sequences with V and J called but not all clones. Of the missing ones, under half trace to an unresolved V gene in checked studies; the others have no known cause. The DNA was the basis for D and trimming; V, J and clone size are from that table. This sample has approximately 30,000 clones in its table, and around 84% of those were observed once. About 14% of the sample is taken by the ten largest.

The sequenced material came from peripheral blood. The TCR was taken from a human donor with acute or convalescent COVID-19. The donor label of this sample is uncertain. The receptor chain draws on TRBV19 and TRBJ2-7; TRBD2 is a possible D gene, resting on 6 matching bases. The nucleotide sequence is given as TGTGCCAGTAGTCTAGCGCCAGATTACGAGCAGTACTTC. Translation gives CASSLAPDYEQYF.